What follows describes a single T cell receptor beta chain. Authors' analysis steps: It was from reference gene primer amplification that nucleated cell counts were estimated. This table comes from immunoSEQ multiplex PCR, and its TCRdb copy is limited to in-frame clones, with some not included. D and trimming come from the DNA, and the V and J calls and clone size come from that table. The data contain about 300,000 clones, 80% to 90% of them singletons. These data originate in a study of blood T cell repertoires in COVID-19. V was clipped by 3 bases and J by 0 bases; unmatched bases: 5. This CDR3 region has 16 residues. The germline gives CDR1 SGHRS, CDR2 YFSETQ. Each recovered donor of Cohort 3 presented with two negative PCRs, clearance, or symptom resolution.

The sequenced material came from PBMCs or T cells enriched from blood (not recorded which). This sequence joins TRBV5-1 and TRBJ2-2; TRBD2 matches 7 bases. The sequence was obtained from a man aged 25-45 years who had recovered from COVID-19. CDR3 in amino acids: CASSWSGATNTGELFF. Written as DNA, the CDR3 is TGCGCCAGCAGCTGGAGCGGGGCCACGAACACCGGGGAGCTGTTTTTT.